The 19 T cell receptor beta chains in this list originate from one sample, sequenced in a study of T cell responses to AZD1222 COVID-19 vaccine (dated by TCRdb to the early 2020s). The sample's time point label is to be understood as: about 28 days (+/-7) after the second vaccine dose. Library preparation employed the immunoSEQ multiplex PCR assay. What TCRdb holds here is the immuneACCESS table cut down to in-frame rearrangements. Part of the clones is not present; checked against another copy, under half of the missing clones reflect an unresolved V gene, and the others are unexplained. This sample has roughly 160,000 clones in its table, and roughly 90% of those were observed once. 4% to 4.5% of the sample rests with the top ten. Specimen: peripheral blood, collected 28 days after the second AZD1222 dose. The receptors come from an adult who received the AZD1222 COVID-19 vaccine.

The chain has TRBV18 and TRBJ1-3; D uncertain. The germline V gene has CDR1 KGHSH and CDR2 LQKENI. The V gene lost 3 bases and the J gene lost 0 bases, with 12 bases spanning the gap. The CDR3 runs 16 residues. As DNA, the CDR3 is TGTGCCAGCTCACCGGCTTCTGTTGGCTCTGGAAACACCATATATTTT. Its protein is CASSPASVGSGNTIYF.

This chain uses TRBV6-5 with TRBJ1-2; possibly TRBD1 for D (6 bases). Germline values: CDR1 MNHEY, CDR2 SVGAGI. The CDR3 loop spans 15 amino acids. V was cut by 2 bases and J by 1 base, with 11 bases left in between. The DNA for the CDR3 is TGTGCCAGCAGTTACAGGGAACAGGGTAACTATGGCTACACCTTC. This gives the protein CASSYREQGNYGYTF.

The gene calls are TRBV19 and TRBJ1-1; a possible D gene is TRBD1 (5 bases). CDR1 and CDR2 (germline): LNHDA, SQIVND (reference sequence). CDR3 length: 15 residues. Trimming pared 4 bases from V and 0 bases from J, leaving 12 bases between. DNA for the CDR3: TGTGCCAGTAGTAAGGGACTTATGATGAACACTGAAGCTTTCTTT. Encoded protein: CASSKGLMMNTEAFF. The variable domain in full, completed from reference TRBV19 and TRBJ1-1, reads DGGITQSPKYLFRKEGQNVTLSCEQNLNHDAMYWYRQDPGQGLRLIYYSQIVNDFQKGDIAEGYSVSREKKESFPLTVTSAQKNPTAFYLCASSKGLMMNTEAFFGQGTRLTVV.

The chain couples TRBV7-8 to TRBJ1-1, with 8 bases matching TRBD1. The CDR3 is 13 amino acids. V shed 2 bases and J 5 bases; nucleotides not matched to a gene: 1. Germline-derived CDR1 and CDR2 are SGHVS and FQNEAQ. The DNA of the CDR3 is TGTGCCAGCAGCTTACGGACAGGGACTGAAGCTTTCTTT. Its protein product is CASSLRTGTEAFF.

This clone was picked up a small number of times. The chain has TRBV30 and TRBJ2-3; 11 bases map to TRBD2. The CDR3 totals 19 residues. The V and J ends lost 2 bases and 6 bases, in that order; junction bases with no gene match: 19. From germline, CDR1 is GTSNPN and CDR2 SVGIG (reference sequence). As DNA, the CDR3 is TGTGCCTGGAGTCGATTCGGGGCTATTAGCGGGGGGGCCCGGGATACGCAGTATTTT. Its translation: CAWSRFGAISGGARDTQYF.

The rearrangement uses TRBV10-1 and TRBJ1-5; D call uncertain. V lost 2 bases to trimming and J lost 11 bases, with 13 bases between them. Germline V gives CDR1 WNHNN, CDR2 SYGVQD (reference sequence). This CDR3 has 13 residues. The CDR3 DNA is TGCGCCAGCAGTGAGGTCTGGTGGGCAGCCCAGCATTTT. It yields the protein CASSEVWWAAQHF.

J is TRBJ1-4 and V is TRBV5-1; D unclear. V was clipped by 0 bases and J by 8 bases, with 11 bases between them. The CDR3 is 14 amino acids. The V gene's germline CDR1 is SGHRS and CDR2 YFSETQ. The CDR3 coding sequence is TGCGCCAGCAGCTTGGAGCCAGGCAGGGAAAAACTGTTTTTT. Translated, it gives CASSLEPGREKLFF.

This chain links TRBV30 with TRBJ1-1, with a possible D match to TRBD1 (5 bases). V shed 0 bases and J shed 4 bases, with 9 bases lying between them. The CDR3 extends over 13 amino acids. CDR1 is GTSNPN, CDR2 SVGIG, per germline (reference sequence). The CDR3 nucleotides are TGTGCCTGGAGTGTACTGGGGGGCACTGAAGCTTTCTTT. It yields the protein CAWSVLGGTEAFF.

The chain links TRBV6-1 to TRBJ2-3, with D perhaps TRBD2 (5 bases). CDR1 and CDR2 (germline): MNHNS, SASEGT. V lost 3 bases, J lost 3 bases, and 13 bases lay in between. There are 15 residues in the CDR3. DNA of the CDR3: TGTGCCAGCAGTGATCCACTTGAGGGAACAGATACGCAGTATTTT. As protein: CASSDPLEGTDTQYF.

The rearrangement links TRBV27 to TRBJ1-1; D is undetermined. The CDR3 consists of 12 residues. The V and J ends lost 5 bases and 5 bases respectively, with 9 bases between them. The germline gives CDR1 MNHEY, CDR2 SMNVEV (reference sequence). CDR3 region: CASSLPGTEAFF. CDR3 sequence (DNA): TGTGCCAGCAGTCTACCGGGAACTGAAGCTTTCTTT.

In nucleotides, the CDR3 is TGTGCCACCCGGGCGGATAATTCACCCCTCCACTTT. Translating it yields CATRADNSPLHF. The chain couples TRBV12-3 or TRBV12-4 to TRBJ1-6, with D hard to call. The CDR3 is 12 residues long. Trimming removed 10 bases from V and 5 bases from J, with 9 bases in between.

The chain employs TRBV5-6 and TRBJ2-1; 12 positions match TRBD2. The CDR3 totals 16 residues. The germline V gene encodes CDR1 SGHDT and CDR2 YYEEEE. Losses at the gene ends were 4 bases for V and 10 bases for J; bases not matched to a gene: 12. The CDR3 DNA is TGTGCCAGCAGCATCCGACTAGCGGGGGACACGGGGGAGCAGTTCTTC. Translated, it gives CASSIRLAGDTGEQFF.

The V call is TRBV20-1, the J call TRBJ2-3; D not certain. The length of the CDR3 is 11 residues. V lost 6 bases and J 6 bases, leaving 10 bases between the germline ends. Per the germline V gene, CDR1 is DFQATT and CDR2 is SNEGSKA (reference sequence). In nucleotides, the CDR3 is TGCAGTGCATCCTCTTTGGATACGCAGTATTTT. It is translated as CSASSLDTQYF.

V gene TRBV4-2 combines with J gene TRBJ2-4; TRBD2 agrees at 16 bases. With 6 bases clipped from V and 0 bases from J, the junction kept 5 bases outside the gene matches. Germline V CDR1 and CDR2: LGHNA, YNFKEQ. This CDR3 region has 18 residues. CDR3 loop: CASSSGLAGGRAKNIQYF. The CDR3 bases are TGTGCCAGCAGTTCGGGACTAGCGGGGGGGCGAGCCAAAAACATTCAGTACTTC.

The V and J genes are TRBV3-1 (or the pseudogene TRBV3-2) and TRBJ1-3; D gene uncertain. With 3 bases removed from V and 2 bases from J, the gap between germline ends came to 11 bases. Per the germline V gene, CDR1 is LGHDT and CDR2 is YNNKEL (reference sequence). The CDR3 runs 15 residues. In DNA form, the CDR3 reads TGTGCCAGCAGCCAGGCGGGAGGCGCTGGAAACACCATATATTTT. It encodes CASSQAGGAGNTIYF.

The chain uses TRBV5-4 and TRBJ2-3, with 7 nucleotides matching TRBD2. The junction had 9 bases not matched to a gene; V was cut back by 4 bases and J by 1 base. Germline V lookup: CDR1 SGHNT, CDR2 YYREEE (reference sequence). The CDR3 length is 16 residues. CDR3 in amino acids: CASSPPSLAGTDTQYF. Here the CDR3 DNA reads TGTGCCAGCAGCCCTCCAAGTCTAGCGGGCACAGATACGCAGTATTTT.

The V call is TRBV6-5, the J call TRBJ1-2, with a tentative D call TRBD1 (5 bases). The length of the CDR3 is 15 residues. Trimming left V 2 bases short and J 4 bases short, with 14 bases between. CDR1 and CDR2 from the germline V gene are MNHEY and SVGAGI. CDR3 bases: TGTGCCAGCAGTTACGCTATGGGGGGATCCTATGGCTACACCTTC. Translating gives CASSYAMGGSYGYTF.

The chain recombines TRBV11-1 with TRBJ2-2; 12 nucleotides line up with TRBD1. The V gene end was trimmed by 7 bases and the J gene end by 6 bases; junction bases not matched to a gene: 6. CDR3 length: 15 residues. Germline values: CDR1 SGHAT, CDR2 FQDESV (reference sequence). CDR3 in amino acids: CASKVGTGGSGELFF. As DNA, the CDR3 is TGTGCCAGCAAGGTTGGGACAGGGGGCTCCGGGGAGCTGTTTTTT.

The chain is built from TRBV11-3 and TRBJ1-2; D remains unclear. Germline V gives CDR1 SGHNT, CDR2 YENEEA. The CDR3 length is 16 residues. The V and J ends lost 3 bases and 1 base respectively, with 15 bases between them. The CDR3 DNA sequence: TGTGCCAGCAGCTTTGGCCGAAGTCTCGATAACTATGGCTACACCTTC. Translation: CASSFGRSLDNYGYTF.